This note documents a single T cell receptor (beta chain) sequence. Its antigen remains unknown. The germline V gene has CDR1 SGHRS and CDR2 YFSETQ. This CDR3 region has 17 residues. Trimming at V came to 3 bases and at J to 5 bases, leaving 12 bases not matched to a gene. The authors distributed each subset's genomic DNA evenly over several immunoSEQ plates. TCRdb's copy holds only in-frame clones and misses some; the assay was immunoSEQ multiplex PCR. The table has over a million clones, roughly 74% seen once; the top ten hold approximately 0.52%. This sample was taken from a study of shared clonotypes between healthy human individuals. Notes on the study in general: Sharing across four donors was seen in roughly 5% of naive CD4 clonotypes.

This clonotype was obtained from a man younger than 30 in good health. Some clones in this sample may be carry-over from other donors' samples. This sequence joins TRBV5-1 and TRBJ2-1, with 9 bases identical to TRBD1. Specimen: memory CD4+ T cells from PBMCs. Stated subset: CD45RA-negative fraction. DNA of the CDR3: TGCGCCAGCAGCTCGAACCGCCCGGGACAGGGTCACAATGAGCAGTTCTTC. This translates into CASSSNRPGQGHNEQFF.